The next 22 T cell receptor beta chains were all read from a single sample in a study of blood T cell repertoires in COVID-19. The protocol was immunoSEQ multiplex PCR, while the TCRdb copy is restricted to in-frame clones and leaves out a portion. The data hold under 200,000 clones, with roughly nine tenths observed a single time. The sequenced sample was peripheral blood. The receptors stem from a man aged 70 or older with active or convalescent COVID-19.

The gene calls are TRBV9 and TRBJ1-6, with a weak D call TRBD1 (5 bases). The CDR3 is made up of 15 amino acids. V shed 4 bases and J shed 8 bases, with 16 bases lying between them. Germline V gives CDR1 SGDLS, CDR2 YYNGEE. The CDR3 coding sequence is TGTGCCAGCAGCCCGACAGATATCGTAGATTCACCCCTCCACTTT. Translation gives CASSPTDIVDSPLHF.

V is TRBV7-8 and J is TRBJ2-5; possibly TRBD1 for D (5 bases). Germline V gene lookup returns CDR1 SGHVS and CDR2 FQNEAQ. This CDR3 has 14 residues. Trimming took 1 base from V and 4 from J, leaving 10 bases between them. CDR3 bases: TGTGCCAGCAGCTTAGGCGCAGGGATAGAGACCCAGTACTTC. Its translation is CASSLGAGIETQYF.

This chain uses TRBV19 with TRBJ2-7; tentatively, D is TRBD1 (6 bases). There are 12 residues in the CDR3. The germline V gene encodes CDR1 LNHDA and CDR2 SQIVND (reference sequence). Trimming shortened V by 4 bases and J by 4 bases, and 8 bases separated the two germline ends. The DNA for the CDR3 is TGTGCCAGTAGTAGGGGGCGTTACGAGCAGTACTTC. This codes for CASSRGRYEQYF.

This chain uses TRBV12-2 with TRBJ2-1; the table's TRBD2 call for D was not verified on the DNA. TRBV12-2 is a pseudogene locus. The CDR3 is 16 residues long. This CDR3 reads CASRSRGFRSYNEQFF. CDR3 DNA sequence: TGTGCAAGTCGCTCGCGGGGTTTCCGCTCCTACAATGAGCAGTTCTTC.

This sequence joins TRBV5-1 and TRBJ2-1; TRBD2 agrees at 10 bases. V was clipped by 4 bases and J by 5 bases; unmatched bases: 6. This CDR3 contains 15 residues. Germline lookup yields CDR1 SGHRS and CDR2 YFSETQ. The DNA for the CDR3 is TGCGCCAGCAGCCCTCTAGCGGGAGTTAACAATGAGCAGTTCTTC. Protein product: CASSPLAGVNNEQFF.

This sequence joins TRBV5-5 and TRBJ1-5, with TRBD1 identical over 9 bases. Germline CDR1 reads SGHKS; CDR2 reads YYEKEE (reference sequence). The CDR3 covers 15 residues. V was pared by 1 base and J by 2 bases, with 1 base of the junction left unmatched. CDR3 residues: CASSLRDRGNQPQHF. In DNA form, the CDR3 reads TGTGCCAGCAGCTTGAGGGACAGGGGCAATCAGCCCCAGCATTTT.

This clone was seen a single time. CDR3 amino acids: CASSLWDKNTEAFF. CDR3 bases: TGTGCCAGCAGCTTATGGGACAAGAACACTGAAGCTTTCTTT. The chain has TRBV7-9 and TRBJ1-1; TRBD1 might be the D (6 bases). The V end was cut by 2 bases, the J end by 1 base, with 8 bases between. The CDR3 runs to 14 residues. The germline V gene encodes CDR1 SEHNR and CDR2 FQNEAQ (reference sequence).

The chain joins TRBV24-1 to TRBJ2-3; 12 bases are shared with TRBD2. This CDR3 comprises 19 residues. Per the germline V gene, CDR1 is KGHDR and CDR2 is SFDVKD. Trimming removed 6 bases from V and 1 base from J; junction bases left unmatched: 13. Written as DNA, the CDR3 is TGTGCCACCAGTAACGTTCTAGCGGGGGGGCGGTCGGGCACAGATACGCAGTATTTT. Residues: CATSNVLAGGRSGTDTQYF.

The chain carries TRBV19 and TRBJ2-1; D perhaps matches TRBD2 (5 bases). The germline V gene has CDR1 LNHDA and CDR2 SQIVND (reference sequence). V lost 3 bases to trimming and J lost 4 bases, with 7 bases between them. The CDR3 has 13 residues. The DNA for the CDR3 is TGTGCCAGTAGTATTCGGGGTTACAATGAGCAGTTCTTC. It specifies CASSIRGYNEQFF. Full variable domain (remainder filled in from reference TRBV19 and TRBJ2-1): DGGITQSPKYLFRKEGQNVTLSCEQNLNHDAMYWYRQDPGQGLRLIYYSQIVNDFQKGDIAEGYSVSREKKESFPLTVTSAQKNPTAFYLCASSIRGYNEQFFGPGTRLTVL.

The chain carries TRBV3-1 (or the pseudogene TRBV3-2) and TRBJ2-3; 10 bases match TRBD2. CDR1 LGHDT and CDR2 YNNKEL come from the germline V gene (reference sequence). CDR3 size: 13 residues. The V and J ends lost 5 bases and 13 bases, in that order; junction bases with no gene match: 9. The CDR3 here is CASSDVLAGWEYF. The CDR3 DNA sequence: TGTGCCAGCAGCGACGTACTAGCGGGGTGGGAGTATTTT.

The rearrangement joins TRBV7-8 to TRBJ1-3; 8 nucleotides align to TRBD1. This CDR3 is built from 16 residues. V shed 3 bases, J shed 2 bases, and the junction held 6 bases outside the gene matches. Germline CDR1 is SGHVS and CDR2 is FQNEAQ. The CDR3 nucleotides are TGTGCCAGCAGCTTCGGCAGGGGGCGCACTGGAAACACCATATATTTT. Its protein product is CASSFGRGRTGNTIYF. Full variable domain (missing parts from reference TRBV7-8 and TRBJ1-3): GAGVSQSPRYKVAKRGQDVALRCDPISGHVSLFWYQQALGQGPEFLTYFQNEAQLDKSGLPSDRFFAERPEGSVSTLKIQRTQQEDSAVYLCASSFGRGRTGNTIYFGEGSWLTVV.

The chain joins TRBV28 to TRBJ1-5, with D perhaps matching TRBD1 (5 bases). Per the germline V gene, CDR1 is MDHEN and CDR2 is SYDVKM. V was cut by 8 bases and J by 2 bases, with 22 bases left in between. The CDR3 covers 17 residues. CDR3 nucleotides: TGTGCCAGCGGACCCCTCGGGCAGGGCAGTGGCAATCAGCCCCAGCATTTT. Translated: CASGPLGQGSGNQPQHF. Full variable domain (outside the CDR3, taken from reference TRBV28 and TRBJ1-5): DVKVTQSSRYLVKRTGEKVFLECVQDMDHENMFWYRQDPGLGLRLIYFSYDVKMKEKGDIPEGYSVSREKKERFSLILESASTNQTSMYLCASGPLGQGSGNQPQHFGDGTRLSIL.

The chain couples TRBV5-1 to TRBJ2-7, with 9 bases aligning to TRBD2. Germline values: CDR1 SGHRS, CDR2 YFSETQ. Trimming cost V 0 bases and J 0 bases; bases outside gene matches: 7. This CDR3 spans 17 amino acids. CDR3 DNA: TGCGCCAGCAGCTTGGCCGGGGGTAGCGGGAGCTCCTACGAGCAGTACTTC. It translates to CASSLAGGSGSSYEQYF.

This clone was picked up one time. V is TRBV29-1 and J is TRBJ1-5; 9 positions agree with TRBD1. Germline V CDR1 and CDR2: SQVTM, ANQGSEA. There are 14 residues in the CDR3. V gave up 6 bases and J gave up 6 bases; unmatched junction bases: 9. The CDR3 region is CSVGQGHLPQPQHF. The CDR3 DNA follows: TGCAGCGTAGGACAGGGGCATTTACCTCAGCCCCAGCATTTT.

The V gene is TRBV3-1 (or the pseudogene TRBV3-2), the J gene TRBJ2-7; TRBD1 is a possible D gene (6 bases). Trimming removed 1 base from V and 3 bases from J, with 13 bases in between. There are 15 residues in the CDR3. CDR1 and CDR2 (germline): LGHDT, YNNKEL (reference sequence). Here the CDR3 DNA reads TGTGCCAGCAGCCAAGGTATCAGGGGAAGCTACGAGCAGTACTTC. This sequence encodes CASSQGIRGSYEQYF.

This chain uses TRBV2 with TRBJ1-3; 7 bases match TRBD1. Germline loops: CDR1 SNHLY, CDR2 FYNNEI. This CDR3 has 14 amino acids. V lost 6 bases and J lost 2; bases outside the gene matches: 4. The CDR3: CASRTGLTGNTIYF. The CDR3, as DNA: TGTGCCAGCAGGACAGGGTTGACTGGAAACACCATATATTTT. The full variable domain, in which reference TRBV2 and TRBJ1-3 provide the parts outside the CDR3, is EPEVTQTPSHQVTQMGQEVILRCVPISNHLYFYWYRQILGQKVEFLVSFYNNEISEKSEIFDDQFSVERPDGSNFTLKIRSTKLEDSAMYFCASRTGLTGNTIYFGEGSWLTVV.

The chain uses TRBV19 and TRBJ1-6, with 7 bases fitting TRBD1. The V and J ends lost 6 bases and 7 bases, in that order; junction bases with no gene match: 6. CDR1 LNHDA and CDR2 SQIVND come from the germline V gene (reference sequence). The CDR3 has 14 amino acids. CDR3 bases: TGTGCCAGTAGAGCCGGGACAGAAAATTCACCCCTCCACTTT. This translates into CASRAGTENSPLHF.

The gene calls are TRBV5-6 and TRBJ1-2; a weak D match, TRBD1 (5 bases). The CDR3 runs to 13 residues. Trimming shortened V by 4 bases and J by 5 bases, and 12 bases separated the two germline ends. Germline V gene sequence: CDR1 SGHDT, CDR2 YYEEEE. CDR3 DNA: TGTGCCAGCAGCGTGAATCAGGGTTATGGCTACACCTTC. This sequence encodes CASSVNQGYGYTF.

This chain connects TRBV6-2 or TRBV6-3 to TRBJ2-3; perhaps TRBD2 as D (6 bases). V dropped 6 bases and J dropped 5 bases, with 18 bases sitting between them. The CDR3 sequence is 15 residues long. CDR1 is MNHEY, CDR2 SVGEGT, per germline. The DNA for the CDR3 is TGTGCCAGCAGCAGCGGCCTGGGGGGTATAGATACGCAGTATTTT. Its protein is CASSSGLGGIDTQYF.

The chain employs TRBV6-1 and TRBJ2-3; tentative D call: TRBD1 (5 bases). Germline V gives CDR1 MNHNS, CDR2 SASEGT. V gave up 2 bases and J gave up 4 bases, with 10 bases separating them. The CDR3 sequence is 14 residues long. CDR3 in amino acids: CASSEIRVADTQYF. The CDR3 coding sequence is TGTGCCAGCAGTGAAATCAGGGTTGCAGATACGCAGTATTTT.

Details on this clone: Other DNA sequences in the same sample also yield this CDR3. The CDR3 DNA follows: TGTGCCAGCAGGCAGGGGAATTCACCCCTCCACTTT. Residues: CASRQGNSPLHF. The V call is TRBV28, the J call TRBJ1-6; D possibly corresponds to TRBD1 (6 bases). The germline V and J ends were trimmed by 6 bases and 7 bases, with 7 bases remaining between them. Germline lookup yields CDR1 MDHEN and CDR2 SYDVKM. The CDR3 has 12 amino acids. The variable domain in full, with the rest retrieved from reference TRBV28 and TRBJ1-6, is DVKVTQSSRYLVKRTGEKVFLECVQDMDHENMFWYRQDPGLGLRLIYFSYDVKMKEKGDIPEGYSVSREKKERFSLILESASTNQTSMYLCASRQGNSPLHFGNGTRLTVT.

V and J are TRBV18 and TRBJ1-3; a weak D match, TRBD1 (5 bases). This CDR3 is 16 amino acids long. Between the trimmed V and J ends, which lost 5 bases and 0 bases, there was a span of 14 bases. Per the germline V gene, CDR1 is KGHSH and CDR2 is LQKENI. The CDR3 reads CASSASQASSGNTIYF. CDR3 DNA: TGTGCCAGCTCAGCCTCACAGGCGAGCTCTGGAAACACCATATATTTT.